Presented here are 27 T cell receptor beta chains from one specimen sequenced in a study of graft-versus-host responses after intestinal transplantation. Sequencing used immunoSEQ multiplex PCR; TCRdb keeps in-frame clones, though not all of them. This table has around 16,000 clones, more than 70% appearing once. The sequencing here drew on bone marrow, taken approximately 120 days after intestinal transplantation. The receptors were gathered from a human patient who received an intestinal transplant, so some T cells may come from the graft donor.

The CDR3 sequence: CASSPGTETYEQYF. Written as DNA, the CDR3 is TGTGCCAGCAGCCCTGGGACAGAGACCTACGAGCAGTACTTC. V is TRBV7-8 and J is TRBJ2-7, with 7 bases aligning to TRBD1. From germline, CDR1 is SGHVS and CDR2 FQNEAQ. V lost 5 bases and J lost 2; bases outside the gene matches: 6. This CDR3 has 14 residues.

The chain carries TRBV19 and TRBJ2-3; 14 nucleotides align to TRBD2. J gave up 1 base and V 1 base, and 1 base lay outside the gene matches. The V gene's germline CDR1 is LNHDA and CDR2 SQIVND (reference sequence). This CDR3 is built from 17 residues. This chain's CDR3 is CASSIGLAGGGTDTQYF. The CDR3 nucleotides are TGTGCCAGTAGTATAGGACTAGCGGGAGGGGGCACAGATACGCAGTATTTT.

J is TRBJ2-1 and V is TRBV28; TRBD2 agrees at 8 bases. The germline V gene encodes CDR1 MDHEN and CDR2 SYDVKM. This CDR3 region has 15 residues. V gave up 6 bases and J gave up 2 bases; unmatched junction bases: 6. Written as DNA, the CDR3 is TGTGCCAGCAGGCAAACTAGCGGAGCCTACAATGAGCAGTTCTTC. Its translation: CASRQTSGAYNEQFF.

This chain uses TRBV27 with TRBJ2-1; 13 bases line up with TRBD2. This CDR3 is built from 15 residues. Germline CDR1 is MNHEY and CDR2 is SMNVEV (reference sequence). J lost 7 bases, V lost 3 bases, and 3 bases had no gene match. CDR3 in amino acids: CASSFGLAGENEQFF. The CDR3, as DNA: TGTGCCAGCAGTTTTGGACTAGCGGGAGAAAATGAGCAGTTCTTC.

The rearrangement joins TRBV9 to TRBJ1-4; D is perhaps TRBD1 (6 bases). CDR3 length equals 11 residues. Trimming shortened V by 9 bases and J by 8 bases, and 11 bases separated the two germline ends. The germline CDR1 and CDR2 sequences are SGDLS and YYNGEE. CDR3 residues: CANNQGEKLFF. The CDR3 coding sequence is TGTGCCAACAACCAGGGGGAAAAACTGTTTTTT.

The gene calls are TRBV6-5 and TRBJ2-7; 11 bases map to TRBD1. In germline, CDR1 is MNHEY, CDR2 SVGAGI. The ends lost 2 bases at V and 3 bases at J; junction bases unmatched: 3. This CDR3 region has 15 residues. CDR3 sequence: CASSYAGTGGYEQYF. CDR3 DNA sequence: TGTGCCAGCAGTTACGCCGGGACAGGGGGCTACGAGCAGTACTTC.

In its sample, this clone was seen once. CDR3 coding DNA: TGTGCCACCAGCAGAGCGGGGGTAACGAACACTGAAGCTTTCTTT. Residues: CATSRAGVTNTEAFF. V is TRBV15 and J is TRBJ1-1; D is perhaps TRBD1 (5 bases). V lost 1 base and J lost 1, with 10 bases in between. Germline V gene sequence: CDR1 LNHNV, CDR2 YYDKDF (reference sequence). The length of the CDR3 is 15 residues.

The J gene is TRBJ1-1, the V gene TRBV11-2; D unresolved. The CDR3 runs to 14 residues. Deletions cut 5 bases from V and 3 bases from J, with 13 bases between. CDR1 SGHAT and CDR2 FQNNGV come from the germline V gene. DNA for the CDR3: TGTGCCAGCAGCCAAGAGAATGACTACACTGAAGCTTTCTTT. As protein: CASSQENDYTEAFF.

This chain connects TRBV4-3 to TRBJ2-2; 8 bases are shared with TRBD2. In germline, CDR1 is LGHNA, CDR2 YSLEER. V lost 4 bases to trimming and J lost 5 bases; unmatched junction nucleotides: 3. The CDR3 contains 14 residues. The CDR3 DNA reads TGCGCCAGCAGCCCCAGCGGGGGTACCGGGGAGCTGTTTTTT. This translates into CASSPSGGTGELFF.

The chain links TRBV19 to TRBJ2-4, with 9 bases identical to TRBD1. The CDR3 contains 14 residues. The V segment lost 4 bases and the J segment 7 bases; nucleotides outside the gene matches: 5. Germline V gene lookup returns CDR1 LNHDA and CDR2 SQIVND (reference sequence). This CDR3 is CASSKGTGLNIQYF. CDR3 coding DNA: TGTGCCAGTAGTAAAGGGACAGGGTTGAACATTCAGTACTTC.

The chain carries TRBV5-6 and TRBJ1-2, with a tentative D call TRBD1 (5 bases). Germline V gene sequence: CDR1 SGHDT, CDR2 YYEEEE. The CDR3 spans 13 residues. Trimming took 0 bases from V and 6 from J, leaving 9 bases between them. CDR3 DNA sequence: TGTGCCAGCAGCTTGGTACAGGCACATGGCTACACCTTC. It yields the protein CASSLVQAHGYTF.

The genes are TRBV7-8 and TRBJ1-5; D not certain. Germline CDR1 reads SGHVS; CDR2 reads FQNEAQ. V was shortened by 1 base and J by 3 bases, with 10 bases between the two germline ends. This CDR3 is 15 amino acids long. CDR3 region: CASSLGPVSNQPQHF. In DNA form, the CDR3 reads TGTGCCAGCAGCTTAGGCCCGGTCTCCAATCAGCCCCAGCATTTT.

V gene TRBV19 combines with J gene TRBJ2-5; D remains unclear. The CDR3 has 14 amino acids. The V end lost 1 base, the J end lost 3 bases, and 9 bases lay between the germline ends. The germline V gene has CDR1 LNHDA and CDR2 SQIVND (reference sequence). The CDR3 DNA reads as TGTGCCAGTAGTATAGGCGCGTCGGAAGAGACCCAGTACTTC. It encodes CASSIGASEETQYF.

The J gene is TRBJ2-3, the V gene TRBV4-3, with D possibly matching TRBD2 (5 bases). The CDR3 has 15 amino acids. The V gene's germline CDR1 is LGHNA and CDR2 YSLEER. With 2 bases removed from V and 0 bases from J, the gap between germline ends came to 9 bases. CDR3 protein: CASSQSGSSTDTQYF. As DNA, the CDR3 is TGCGCCAGCAGCCAATCGGGATCTAGCACAGATACGCAGTATTTT.

The rearrangement links TRBV28 to TRBJ1-5; no firm D call. Germline V gives CDR1 MDHEN, CDR2 SYDVKM. V dropped 8 bases and J dropped 2 bases, with 19 bases sitting between them. The CDR3 has 16 amino acids. The CDR3 bases are TGTGCCAGCGCTCAAGTCGGTGTTAGCGGCAATCAGCCCCAGCATTTT. Translation: CASAQVGVSGNQPQHF.

The J gene is TRBJ2-7, the V gene TRBV6-1; no definite D call. Germline V gives CDR1 MNHNS, CDR2 SASEGT. CDR3 size: 12 residues. Trimming left V 6 bases short and J 0 bases short, with 6 bases between. CDR3 sequence: CASSASSYEQYF. CDR3 bases: TGTGCCAGCAGCGCGAGCTCCTACGAGCAGTACTTC.

This clone was found once. The J gene is TRBJ2-3, the V gene TRBV4-3, with D possibly TRBD2 on 7 matching bases. CDR1 and CDR2 (germline): LGHNA, YSLEER. CDR3 length equals 16 residues. V was clipped by 4 bases and J by 2 bases, with 16 bases between them. CDR3 region: CASSRQEGGLTDTQYF. The CDR3 coding sequence is TGCGCCAGCAGCCGACAGGAGGGAGGGCTCACAGATACGCAGTATTTT.

The chain is built from TRBV21-1 and TRBJ2-1; TRBD2 reflects the table's D call only, with no check against the DNA. TRBV21-1 is recorded as a pseudogene. The CDR3 contains 16 residues. Here the CDR3 reads CAIFPPRERAHNEQFF. CDR3 bases: TGTGCCATCTTCCCCCCCCGGGAGCGGGCCCACAATGAGCAGTTCTTC.

The chain combines TRBV7-2 with TRBJ2-7, with TRBD1 matching over 7 bases. Germline V gene lookup returns CDR1 SGHTA and CDR2 FQGNSA. This CDR3 region has 16 residues. The trim removed 1 base at V and 4 bases at J, leaving 10 bases unmatched. The CDR3 coding sequence is TGTGCCAGCAGCTTAGAGGCGGCAGGGGGTAGGTACGAGCAGTACTTC. Protein product: CASSLEAAGGRYEQYF.

The CDR3: CASTTGTGGASEAFF. DNA of the CDR3: TGCGCCAGCACCACTGGGACAGGGGGCGCTTCCGAAGCTTTCTTT. This chain joins TRBV4-1 and TRBJ1-1, with TRBD1 matching 12 bases. V shed 7 bases, J shed 8 bases, and the junction held 11 bases outside the gene matches. Germline V gives CDR1 MGHRA, CDR2 YSYEKL. CDR3 length: 15 amino acids.

A remark on this clone: A read error may produce the germline difference seen at one junction end. This chain links TRBV27 with TRBJ2-7, with 8 bases aligning to TRBD2. Germline values: CDR1 MNHEY, CDR2 SMNVEV (reference sequence). The CDR3 has 15 amino acids. CDR3 DNA sequence: TGTGTCAGCAGTTTACGACTAGCGACCGCTTACGAGCAGTACTTC. Protein sequence: CVSSLRLATAYEQYF.

The V gene is TRBV9, the J gene TRBJ2-3, with 8 bases that match TRBD2. The germline CDR1 and CDR2 sequences are SGDLS and YYNGEE. CDR3 length: 16 residues. V lost 0 bases, J lost 5 bases, and 8 bases stayed unmatched. CDR3 residues: CASSVGNGRAGDTQYF. CDR3 coding DNA: TGTGCCAGCAGCGTAGGGAACGGGAGGGCCGGAGATACGCAGTATTTT.

V usage is TRBV28 and J usage is TRBJ2-7, with TRBD1 matching 7 bases. Germline values: CDR1 MDHEN, CDR2 SYDVKM. J was trimmed by 1 base and V by 7 bases; bases with no gene match: 7. The CDR3 runs to 14 residues. Here the CDR3 reads CASIPTGQSYEQYF. The DNA of the CDR3 is TGTGCCAGCATTCCGACAGGGCAATCCTACGAGCAGTACTTC.

J is TRBJ2-7 and V is TRBV5-1, with TRBD2 identical over 12 bases. The CDR3 contains 16 residues. Per germline, CDR1 SGHRS and CDR2 YFSETQ. Unmatched junction bases numbered 4, after V lost 3 bases and J lost 0 bases. The CDR3 DNA sequence: TGCGCCAGCAGCTCGGGGACTAGCGGGCGCTCCTACGAGCAGTACTTC. Its protein product is CASSSGTSGRSYEQYF. Full variable domain (missing parts from reference TRBV5-1 and TRBJ2-7): KAGVTQTPRYLIKTRGQQVTLSCSPISGHRSVSWYQQTPGQGLQFLFEYFSETQRNKGNFPGRFSGRQFSNSRSEMNVSTLELGDSALYLCASSSGTSGRSYEQYFGPGTRLTVT.

This clone was seen a single time. The rearrangement joins TRBV10-3 to TRBJ1-5; D might be TRBD1 (5 bases). V lost 0 bases and J 0 bases, leaving 6 bases between the germline ends. Per the germline V gene, CDR1 is ENHRY and CDR2 is SYGVKD. The CDR3 runs to 15 residues. In DNA form, the CDR3 reads TGTGCCATCAGTGAGTCGGGGGTTAGCAATCAGCCCCAGCATTTT. Translated: CAISESGVSNQPQHF.

The V call is TRBV6-6, the J call TRBJ2-5; 7 nucleotides agree with TRBD1. The J call may be wrong; the DNA end is better matched by TRBJ2-7. CDR1 is MNHNY and CDR2 is SVGAGI in the germline V gene (reference sequence). This CDR3 has 12 amino acids. The CDR3 here is CATGQASYEQYF. CDR3 DNA: TGTGCCACCGGACAGGCTTCCTACGAGCAGTACTTC.

The chain recombines TRBV6-1 with TRBJ1-6, with D unclear. The ends were cut back, 2 bases at V and 2 bases at J, with 4 bases in the middle. In germline, CDR1 is MNHNS, CDR2 SASEGT. This CDR3 is built from 14 residues. The DNA of the CDR3 is TGTGCCAGCAGTGAAAGGGCCTATAATTCACCCCTCCACTTT. Translation: CASSERAYNSPLHF.